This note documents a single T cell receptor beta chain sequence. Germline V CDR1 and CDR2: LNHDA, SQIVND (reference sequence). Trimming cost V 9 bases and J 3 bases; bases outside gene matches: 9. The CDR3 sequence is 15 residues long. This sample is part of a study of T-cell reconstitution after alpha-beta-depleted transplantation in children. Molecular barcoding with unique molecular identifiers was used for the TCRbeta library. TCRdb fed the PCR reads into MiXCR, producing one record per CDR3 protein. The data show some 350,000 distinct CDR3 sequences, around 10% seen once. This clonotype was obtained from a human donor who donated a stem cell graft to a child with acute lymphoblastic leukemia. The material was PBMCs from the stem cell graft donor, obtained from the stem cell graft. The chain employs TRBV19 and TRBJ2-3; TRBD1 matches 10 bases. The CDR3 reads CASRQGAALTDTQYF. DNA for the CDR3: TGTGCCAGCAGACAGGGGGCGGCACTAACAGATACGCAGTATTTT.